One sample yielded the 29 T cell receptor beta chains listed below, sequenced in a study of OX40 agonist ivuxolimab in advanced cancers. The repertoire was sequenced with immunoSEQ multiplex PCR; TCRdb's copy has only in-frame clones and lacks some. Of around 58,000 clones listed, about 89% are singletons. The input for sequencing was CD4+ or CD8+ T cells sorted from blood, taken in a trial of the OX40 agonist ivuxolimab. The source is an adult with an advanced solid tumor such as melanoma, head and neck, liver or kidney cancer.

The chain is built from TRBV28 and TRBJ2-5; no clear D. Matching the DNA end better, TRBJ2-7 makes the J call doubtful. The V gene's germline CDR1 is MDHEN and CDR2 SYDVKM. The CDR3 consists of 12 residues. CDR3 loop: CASSSPSYEQYF. The CDR3, as DNA: TGTGCCAGCAGTTCCCCAAGCTACGAGCAGTACTTC.

This clone has a single count. The chain joins TRBV6-5 to TRBJ1-3, with D tentatively TRBD1 (6 bases). V shed 5 bases and J shed 7 bases, with 15 bases lying between them. This CDR3 is 14 amino acids long. Germline V CDR1 and CDR2: MNHEY, SVGAGI. CDR3 loop: CASSKRTVSNTIYF. For the CDR3, the DNA is TGTGCCAGCAGTAAAAGGACAGTATCGAACACCATATATTTT.

The chain has TRBV2 and TRBJ1-5; maybe TRBD1 (6 bases). The CDR3 extends over 13 amino acids. V lost 3 bases and J lost 5, with 8 bases in between. CDR1 and CDR2 (germline): SNHLY, FYNNEI. CDR3 in DNA: TGTGCCAGCAGTGACCACAGGGATCAGCCCCAGCATTTT. It specifies CASSDHRDQPQHF.

Only one count was recorded for this clone. The chain combines TRBV19 with TRBJ2-1; TRBD2 matches at 7 bases. The V gene's germline CDR1 is LNHDA and CDR2 SQIVND (reference sequence). The CDR3 spans 16 residues. V trimming: 5 bases; J trimming: 4 bases; junction bases outside the gene matches: 11. The CDR3 loop reads CASSPFGGRAYNEQFF. DNA of the CDR3: TGTGCCAGTAGTCCCTTTGGAGGGAGGGCTTACAATGAGCAGTTCTTC.

This clone has only a few counts. This sequence joins TRBV5-1 and TRBJ1-2; 8 bases map to TRBD1. The trim removed 4 bases at V and 6 bases at J, leaving 11 bases unmatched. Germline assignment: CDR1 SGHRS and CDR2 YFSETQ. The length of the CDR3 is 15 residues. The CDR3 here is CASSQRTGGVHGYTF. As DNA, the CDR3 is TGCGCCAGCAGCCAAAGAACAGGGGGTGTACATGGCTACACCTTC.

The chain combines TRBV5-1 with TRBJ2-2, with D perhaps TRBD1 (6 bases). There are 16 residues in the CDR3. V was shortened by 1 base and J by 6 bases, with 16 bases between the two germline ends. Per germline, CDR1 SGHRS and CDR2 YFSETQ. CDR3 DNA: TGCGCCAGCAGCTTGACAGGGTCCGACAACGCCGGGGAGCTGTTTTTT. Translated: CASSLTGSDNAGELFF.

Only a few counts were recorded for this clone. V is TRBV2 and J is TRBJ1-5, with D tentatively TRBD1 (5 bases). Trimming took off 2 bases at V and 3 bases at J, with 8 bases between the two ends. Germline assignment: CDR1 SNHLY and CDR2 FYNNEI. The CDR3 has 14 residues. The CDR3 region has the DNA TGTGCCAGCAGTGAATGGGACGACAATCAGCCCCAGCATTTT. Amino acids: CASSEWDDNQPQHF.

The chain has TRBV6-5 and TRBJ2-7; TRBD2 matches at 11 bases. The length of the CDR3 is 14 residues. V gave up 6 bases and J gave up 2 bases; unmatched junction bases: 3. Germline values: CDR1 MNHEY, CDR2 SVGAGI. CDR3 DNA: TGTGCCAGCAGAACGACTAGCGGGGCCTACGAGCAGTACTTC. Protein sequence: CASRTTSGAYEQYF.

J is TRBJ2-5 and V is TRBV29-1; D is unclear. The CDR3 is made up of 10 amino acids. Trimming took 1 base from V and 5 from J, leaving 2 bases between them. Germline lookup yields CDR1 SQVTM and CDR2 ANQGSEA. This CDR3 reads CSVEGETQYF. The CDR3 DNA sequence: TGCAGCGTTGAAGGGGAGACCCAGTACTTC. The full variable domain, in which reference TRBV29-1 and TRBJ2-5 provide the parts outside the CDR3, is SAVISQKPSRDICQRGTSLTIQCQVDSQVTMMFWYRQQPGQSLTLIATANQGSEATYESGFVIDKFPISRPNLTFSTLTVSNMSPEDSSIYLCSVEGETQYFGPGTRLLVL.

The chain carries TRBV6-1 and TRBJ1-2; 7 nucleotides line up with TRBD1. After removal of 7 bases from V and 7 bases from J, the junction contained 15 bases not matched to a gene. The CDR3 runs to 15 residues. Germline CDR1 and CDR2: MNHNS and SASEGT. The CDR3 DNA reads TGTGCCAGCACTCGAGTGCAAACAGGGGTGGCTGGCTACACCTTC. It translates to CASTRVQTGVAGYTF.

This clone was observed a handful of times. The V and J genes are TRBV6-1 and TRBJ1-2; 8 bases map to TRBD1. The V segment lost 8 bases and the J segment 6 bases; nucleotides outside the gene matches: 8. The germline gives CDR1 MNHNS, CDR2 SASEGT. The CDR3 has 13 amino acids. The CDR3 sequence is CASWGRQGHGYTF. The CDR3 DNA is TGTGCCAGCTGGGGTAGACAGGGGCATGGCTACACCTTC.

This clone was seen once. The gene calls are TRBV6-1 and TRBJ2-7; 9 nucleotides agree with TRBD1. The CDR3 contains 17 residues. The V segment lost 4 bases and the J segment 2 bases; nucleotides outside the gene matches: 12. Germline V gene data show CDR1 as MNHNS and CDR2 as SASEGT. The CDR3 sequence: CASSVLGQNRGPYEQYF. The CDR3 DNA reads as TGTGCCAGCAGTGTGTTGGGGCAGAACAGGGGGCCCTACGAGCAGTACTTC.

The chain combines TRBV27 with TRBJ2-2, with 10 nucleotides matching TRBD2. The V and J ends lost 3 bases and 5 bases, in that order; junction bases with no gene match: 3. The length of the CDR3 is 15 residues. Germline lookup yields CDR1 MNHEY and CDR2 SMNVEV (reference sequence). CDR3 sequence reads: CASSFSTSGTGELFF. The CDR3 DNA is TGTGCCAGCAGTTTCTCGACTAGCGGGACCGGGGAGCTGTTTTTT.

The chain joins TRBV11-1 to TRBJ2-2; unclear D gene. Trimming took 1 base from V and 6 from J, leaving 18 bases between them. Germline-derived CDR1 and CDR2 are SGHAT and FQDESV (reference sequence). CDR3 length: 17 residues. CDR3 sequence: CASSLDDAAGWAGELFF. CDR3 nucleotide sequence: TGTGCCAGCAGCTTAGATGACGCGGCAGGTTGGGCCGGGGAGCTGTTTTTT. Full variable domain (remainder filled in from reference TRBV11-1 and TRBJ2-2): EAEVAQSPRYKITEKSQAVAFWCDPISGHATLYWYRQILGQGPELLVQFQDESVVDDSQLPKDRFSAERLKGVDSTLKIQPAELGDSAMYLCASSLDDAAGWAGELFFGEGSRLTVL.

V is TRBV5-1 and J is TRBJ2-3; 7 bases align to TRBD1. Germline CDR1 is SGHRS and CDR2 is YFSETQ. V was clipped by 7 bases and J by 4 bases; unmatched bases: 9. The CDR3 contains 14 residues. In nucleotides, the CDR3 is TGCGCCAGCCAAATCCAGGGGGAAGCAGATACGCAGTATTTT. Its translation: CASQIQGEADTQYF.

This rearrangement joins TRBV6-1 to TRBJ2-1; D remains unclear. CDR1 MNHNS and CDR2 SASEGT come from the germline V gene. The CDR3 length is 10 residues. V was pared by 6 bases and J by 9 bases, with 6 bases between. As DNA, the CDR3 is TGTGCCAGCAGGATGGGTGAGCAGTTCTTC. As protein: CASRMGEQFF.

The chain recombines TRBV30 with TRBJ2-2; possibly TRBD2 for D (5 bases). The CDR3 has 11 residues. Germline loops: CDR1 GTSNPN, CDR2 SVGIG (reference sequence). Trimming took off 3 bases at V and 6 bases at J, with 5 bases between the two ends. CDR3 sequence: CAWRAAGELFF. The CDR3 DNA is TGTGCCTGGAGAGCGGCCGGGGAGCTGTTTTTT.

The gene calls are TRBV28 and TRBJ2-1, with 9 bases fitting TRBD1. Germline CDR1 is MDHEN and CDR2 is SYDVKM. This CDR3 region has 16 residues. Trimming at V came to 7 bases and at J to 5 bases, leaving 12 bases not matched to a gene. CDR3 sequence: CASIPVMGQGNNEQFF. For the CDR3, the DNA is TGTGCCAGCATCCCCGTAATGGGACAGGGAAACAATGAGCAGTTCTTC.

The gene calls are TRBV6-6 and TRBJ1-2; D not certain. The CDR3 consists of 15 residues. Germline V CDR1 and CDR2: MNHNY, SVGAGI (reference sequence). The V end was cut by 8 bases, the J end by 2 bases, with 18 bases between. CDR3 protein: CASSIYAPGNYGYTF. As DNA, the CDR3 is TGTGCCAGCTCCATATACGCCCCCGGGAACTATGGCTACACCTTC.

The V gene is TRBV19, the J gene TRBJ2-3; TRBD2 matches at 8 bases. V gave up 3 bases and J gave up 1 base; unmatched junction bases: 6. The CDR3 consists of 16 residues. Germline CDR1 LNHDA, CDR2 SQIVND (reference sequence). The CDR3 here is CASSIAGGTGTDTQYF. DNA for the CDR3: TGTGCCAGTAGTATCGCGGGAGGAACGGGCACAGATACGCAGTATTTT.

Points on this clone: One end of the junction does not line up with germline, which may come from a read error. This specimen includes other DNA sequences encoding the same CDR3. The V gene is TRBV10-1, the J gene TRBJ1-1; D possibly corresponds to TRBD1 (5 bases). Germline-derived CDR1 and CDR2 are WNHNN and SYGVQD (reference sequence). This CDR3 has 14 residues. The DNA of the CDR3 is TGCGCCAGCAGGCCGGGACTGACTGGCACTGAGGCTTTCTTT. Its protein is CASRPGLTGTEAFF.

Here the CDR3 reads CASSLAARGATNTGELFF. DNA for the CDR3: TGTGCCAGCAGCTTAGCTGCGAGAGGTGCTACGAACACCGGGGAGCTGTTTTTT. This rearrangement joins TRBV7-3 to TRBJ2-2; no firm D call. The V gene's germline CDR1 is SGHTA and CDR2 FQGTGA. V dropped 2 bases and J dropped 0 bases, with 16 bases sitting between them. The CDR3 is 18 amino acids.

The chain joins TRBV5-6 to TRBJ2-3, with D possibly matching TRBD2 (6 bases). Per germline, CDR1 SGHDT and CDR2 YYEEEE. V shed 4 bases and J shed 0 bases, with 15 bases lying between them. The CDR3 spans 16 residues. The CDR3 loop reads CASSSPGLLSTDTQYF. For the CDR3, the DNA is TGTGCCAGCAGCAGCCCCGGACTACTTAGCACAGATACGCAGTATTTT.

This clone was detected only a few times. The rearrangement links TRBV7-3 to TRBJ1-1; D is unresolved. V was pared by 5 bases and J by 3 bases, with 7 bases between. This CDR3 is 12 amino acids long. Germline V lookup: CDR1 SGHTA, CDR2 FQGTGA. For the CDR3, the DNA is TGTGCCAGCAGCAACACTTACACTGAAGCTTTCTTT. It is translated as CASSNTYTEAFF.

The gene calls are TRBV10-1 and TRBJ1-2, with unresolved D. The germline V gene has CDR1 WNHNN and CDR2 SYGVQD (reference sequence). V was clipped by 0 bases and J by 4 bases, with 6 bases between them. The CDR3 length is 13 residues. CDR3 in DNA: TGCGCCAGCAGTGAGTCCACGCGCTATGGCTACACCTTC. Amino acid sequence: CASSESTRYGYTF.

The chain joins TRBV11-2 to TRBJ1-2; D unresolved. The CDR3 is made up of 14 amino acids. Germline CDR1 SGHAT, CDR2 FQNNGV. V lost 5 bases and J 8 bases, leaving 18 bases between the germline ends. The CDR3: CASSREIAGQGYTF. The CDR3 bases are TGTGCCAGCAGCCGCGAGATAGCAGGCCAGGGCTACACCTTC. Supplemented by reference TRBV11-2 and TRBJ1-2, the full variable domain reads EAGVAQSPRYKIIEKRQSVAFWCNPISGHATLYWYQQILGQGPKLLIQFQNNGVVDDSQLPKDRFSAERLKGVDSTLKIQPAKLEDSAVYLCASSREIAGQGYTFGSGTRLTVV.

This rearrangement joins TRBV5-1 to TRBJ2-1; D perhaps matches TRBD1 (6 bases). The CDR3 runs 14 residues. The germline V gene has CDR1 SGHRS and CDR2 YFSETQ. Trimming took 0 bases from V and 12 from J, leaving 16 bases between them. This chain's CDR3 is CASSLGSRGPVQFF. CDR3 in DNA: TGCGCCAGCAGCTTGGGCTCCAGGGGTCCTGTGCAGTTCTTC. The whole variable domain, remainder taken from reference TRBV5-1 and TRBJ2-1, is KAGVTQTPRYLIKTRGQQVTLSCSPISGHRSVSWYQQTPGQGLQFLFEYFSETQRNKGNFPGRFSGRQFSNSRSEMNVSTLELGDSALYLCASSLGSRGPVQFFGPGTRLTVL.

J is TRBJ2-5 and V is TRBV10-2; TRBD1 matches at 8 bases. V lost 7 bases and J lost 5; bases outside the gene matches: 12. The CDR3 runs to 15 residues. The germline CDR1 and CDR2 sequences are WSHSY and SAAADI. CDR3 region: CASTASGRGLETQYF. CDR3 coding DNA: TGCGCCAGCACTGCTTCGGGCAGGGGGCTTGAGACCCAGTACTTC.

This clone was counted a single time. The rearrangement uses TRBV30 and TRBJ1-5, with 11 bases that match TRBD1. Trimming took 5 bases from V and 0 from J; bases not matched to a gene: 9. Per the germline V gene, CDR1 is GTSNPN and CDR2 is SVGIG (reference sequence). The CDR3 sequence is 17 residues long. The CDR3 loop is CAWSSGTGGISNQPQHF. The CDR3, as DNA: TGTGCCTGGTCTTCCGGGACAGGGGGAATTAGCAATCAGCCCCAGCATTTT. The complete variable domain, with remaining parts taken from reference TRBV30 and TRBJ1-5, reads SQTIHQWPATLVQPVGSPLSLECTVEGTSNPNLYWYRQAAGRGLQLLFYSVGIGQISSEVPQNLSASRPQDRQFILSSKKLLLSDSGFYLCAWSSGTGGISNQPQHFGDGTRLSIL.